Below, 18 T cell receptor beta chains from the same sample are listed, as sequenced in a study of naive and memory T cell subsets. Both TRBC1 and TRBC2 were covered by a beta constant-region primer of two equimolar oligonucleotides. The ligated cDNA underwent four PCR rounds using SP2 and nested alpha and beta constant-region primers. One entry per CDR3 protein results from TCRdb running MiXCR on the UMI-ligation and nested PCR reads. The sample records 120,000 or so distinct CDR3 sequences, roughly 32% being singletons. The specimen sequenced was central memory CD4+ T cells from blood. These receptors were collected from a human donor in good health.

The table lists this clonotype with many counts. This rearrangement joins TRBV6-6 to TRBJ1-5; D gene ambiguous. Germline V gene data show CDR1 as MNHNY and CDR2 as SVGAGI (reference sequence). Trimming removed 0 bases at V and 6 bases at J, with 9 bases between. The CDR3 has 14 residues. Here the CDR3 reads CASSYSIISQPQHF. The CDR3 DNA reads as TGTGCCAGCAGTTACTCGATCATTAGTCAGCCCCAGCATTTT.

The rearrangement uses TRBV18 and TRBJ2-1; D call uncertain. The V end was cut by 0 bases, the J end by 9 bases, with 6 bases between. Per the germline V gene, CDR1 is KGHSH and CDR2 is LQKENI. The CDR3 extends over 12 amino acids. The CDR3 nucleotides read TGTGCCAGCTCACCACCCGCCTTTGAGCAGTTCTTC. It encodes CASSPPAFEQFF.

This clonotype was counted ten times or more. The CDR3 coding sequence is TGTGCCAGCAGTTCTACCCGACAGGGATATGTTGAGCAGTTCTTC. The encoded protein is CASSSTRQGYVEQFF. The rearrangement uses TRBV28 and TRBJ2-1, with 7 positions matching TRBD1. The V and J ends lost 4 bases and 9 bases, in that order; junction bases with no gene match: 12. CDR3 length: 15 amino acids. Germline CDR1 MDHEN, CDR2 SYDVKM. The complete variable domain, with remaining parts taken from reference TRBV28 and TRBJ2-1, reads DVKVTQSSRYLVKRTGEKVFLECVQDMDHENMFWYRQDPGLGLRLIYFSYDVKMKEKGDIPEGYSVSREKKERFSLILESASTNQTSMYLCASSSTRQGYVEQFFGPGTRLTVL.

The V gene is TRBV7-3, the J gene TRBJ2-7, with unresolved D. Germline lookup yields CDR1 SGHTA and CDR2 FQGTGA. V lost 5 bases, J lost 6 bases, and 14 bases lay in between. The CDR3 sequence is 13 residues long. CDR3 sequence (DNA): TGTGCCAGCAGCGTCTTCGGGTTTACCGAGCAGTACTTC. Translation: CASSVFGFTEQYF.

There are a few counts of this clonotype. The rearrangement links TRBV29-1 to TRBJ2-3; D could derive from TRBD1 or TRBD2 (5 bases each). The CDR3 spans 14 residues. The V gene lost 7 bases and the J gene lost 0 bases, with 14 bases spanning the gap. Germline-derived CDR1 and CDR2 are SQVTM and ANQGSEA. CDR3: CSAGTGTSTDTQYF. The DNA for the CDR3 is TGCAGCGCAGGGACGGGAACTAGCACAGATACGCAGTATTTT.

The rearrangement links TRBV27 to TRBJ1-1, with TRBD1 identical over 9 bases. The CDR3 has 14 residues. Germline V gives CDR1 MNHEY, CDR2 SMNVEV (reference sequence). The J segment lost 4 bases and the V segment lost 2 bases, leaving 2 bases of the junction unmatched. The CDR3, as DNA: TGTGCCAGCAGTTTACTGACAGGGGGCACTGAAGCTTTCTTT. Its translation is CASSLLTGGTEAFF.

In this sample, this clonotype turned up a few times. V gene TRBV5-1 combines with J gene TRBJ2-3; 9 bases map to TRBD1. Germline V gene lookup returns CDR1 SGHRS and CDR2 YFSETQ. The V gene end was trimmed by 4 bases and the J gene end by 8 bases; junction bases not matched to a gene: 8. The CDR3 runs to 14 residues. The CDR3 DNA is TGCGCCAGCAGCGCGGGACAGGGAATCGGTACGCAGTATTTT. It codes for CASSAGQGIGTQYF.

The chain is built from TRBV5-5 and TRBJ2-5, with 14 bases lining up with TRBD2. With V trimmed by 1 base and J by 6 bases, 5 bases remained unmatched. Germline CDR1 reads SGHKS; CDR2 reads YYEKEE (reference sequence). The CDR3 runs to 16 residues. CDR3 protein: CASSLPGLAGVKTQYF. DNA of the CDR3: TGTGCCAGCAGCTTGCCGGGACTAGCGGGAGTGAAGACCCAGTACTTC.

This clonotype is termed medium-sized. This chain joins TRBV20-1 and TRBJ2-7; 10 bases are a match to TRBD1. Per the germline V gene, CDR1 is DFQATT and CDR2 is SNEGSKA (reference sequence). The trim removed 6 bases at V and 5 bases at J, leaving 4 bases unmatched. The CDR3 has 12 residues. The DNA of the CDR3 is TGCAGTGCCGACAGGGGGCCCGACGAGCAGTACTTC. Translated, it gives CSADRGPDEQYF.

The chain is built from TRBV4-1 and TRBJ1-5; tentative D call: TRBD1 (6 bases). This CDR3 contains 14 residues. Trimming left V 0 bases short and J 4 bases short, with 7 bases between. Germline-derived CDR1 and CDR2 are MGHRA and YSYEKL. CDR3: CASSQEGTNQPQHF. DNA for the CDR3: TGCGCCAGCAGCCAAGAAGGGACAAATCAGCCCCAGCATTTT.

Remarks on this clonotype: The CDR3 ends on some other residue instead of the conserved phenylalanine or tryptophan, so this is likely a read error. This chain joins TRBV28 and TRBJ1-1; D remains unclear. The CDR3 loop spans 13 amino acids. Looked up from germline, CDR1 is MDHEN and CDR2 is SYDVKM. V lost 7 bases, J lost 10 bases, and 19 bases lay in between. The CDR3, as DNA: TGTGCCAGCACCCTAAGCGAGGTCCCTGTAGCTTTCTTA. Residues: CASTLSEVPVAFL.

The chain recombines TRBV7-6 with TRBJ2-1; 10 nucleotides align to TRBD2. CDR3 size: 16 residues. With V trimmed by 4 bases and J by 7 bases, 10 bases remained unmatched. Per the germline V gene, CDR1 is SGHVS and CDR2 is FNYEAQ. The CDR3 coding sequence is TGTGCCAGCAGCTCCTCTCTAGCGGGAGTGGGTAATGAGCAGTTCTTC. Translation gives CASSSSLAGVGNEQFF.

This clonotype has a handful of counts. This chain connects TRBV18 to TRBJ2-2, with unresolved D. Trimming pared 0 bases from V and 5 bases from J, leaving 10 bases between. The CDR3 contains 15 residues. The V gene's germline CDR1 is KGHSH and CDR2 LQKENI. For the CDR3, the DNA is TGTGCCAGCTCACCACCGACAATCAGGACCGGGGAGCTGTTTTTT. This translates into CASSPPTIRTGELFF.

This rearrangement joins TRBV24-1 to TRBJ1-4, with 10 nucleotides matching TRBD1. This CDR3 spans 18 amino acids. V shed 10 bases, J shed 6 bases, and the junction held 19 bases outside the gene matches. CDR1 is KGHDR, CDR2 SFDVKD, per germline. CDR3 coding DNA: TGTGCCACGACCGGGACAGGGGACGTTAGGGACCAGGATGAAAAACTGTTTTTT. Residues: CATTGTGDVRDQDEKLFF.

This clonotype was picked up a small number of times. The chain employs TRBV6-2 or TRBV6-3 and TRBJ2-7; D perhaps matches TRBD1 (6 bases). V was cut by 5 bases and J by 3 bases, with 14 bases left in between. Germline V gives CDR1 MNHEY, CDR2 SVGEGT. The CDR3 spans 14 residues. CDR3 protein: CASSPSSGVYEQYF. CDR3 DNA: TGTGCCAGCAGTCCCAGCTCAGGGGTCTACGAGCAGTACTTC.

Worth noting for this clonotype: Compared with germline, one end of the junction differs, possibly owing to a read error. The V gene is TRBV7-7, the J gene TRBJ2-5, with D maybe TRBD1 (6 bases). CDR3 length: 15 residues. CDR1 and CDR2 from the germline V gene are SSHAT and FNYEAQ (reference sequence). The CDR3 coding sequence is TGTGCTAGCAGCTTAGCGATAACAGGGAAAGAGACCCAGTACTTC. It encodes CASSLAITGKETQYF.

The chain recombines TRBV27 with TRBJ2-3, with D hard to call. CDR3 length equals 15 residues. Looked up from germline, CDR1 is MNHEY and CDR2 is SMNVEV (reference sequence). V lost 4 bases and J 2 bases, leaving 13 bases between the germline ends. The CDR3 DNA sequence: TGTGCCAGCAGTTCTCCTTTCGGTTCCACAGATACGCAGTATTTT. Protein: CASSSPFGSTDTQYF.

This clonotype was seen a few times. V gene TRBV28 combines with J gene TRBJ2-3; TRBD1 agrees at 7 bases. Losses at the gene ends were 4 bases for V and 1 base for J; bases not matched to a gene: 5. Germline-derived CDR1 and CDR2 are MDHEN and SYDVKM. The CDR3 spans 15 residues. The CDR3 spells CASSSSGQGTDTQYF. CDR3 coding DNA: TGTGCCAGCAGTTCGAGCGGACAGGGCACAGATACGCAGTATTTT.